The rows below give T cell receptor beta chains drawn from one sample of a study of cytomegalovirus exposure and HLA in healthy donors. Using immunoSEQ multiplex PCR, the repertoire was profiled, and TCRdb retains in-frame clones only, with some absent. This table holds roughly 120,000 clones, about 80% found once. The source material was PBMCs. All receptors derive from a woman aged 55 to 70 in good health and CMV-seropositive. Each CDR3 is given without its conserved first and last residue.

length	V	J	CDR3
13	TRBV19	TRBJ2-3	ASNDRGRGTDTQY
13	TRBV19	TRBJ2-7	ASSLPGRALYEQY
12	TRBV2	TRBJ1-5	ASSVQGYNQPQH
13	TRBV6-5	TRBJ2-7	ASSYSVAGGYEQY
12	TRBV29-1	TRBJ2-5	SVVGAGGGETQY
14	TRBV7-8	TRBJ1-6	ASSLVQGDYNSPLH
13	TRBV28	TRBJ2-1	ASSPGLAGGNEQF
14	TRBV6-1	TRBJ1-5	ASSEKRTGAYQPQH
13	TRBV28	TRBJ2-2	ASGLGGARFGELF
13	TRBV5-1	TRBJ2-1	ASSLTGPLVNEQF
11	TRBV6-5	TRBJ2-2	ASSYLQGGELF
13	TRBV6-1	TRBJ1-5	ASSVSFYSNQPQH